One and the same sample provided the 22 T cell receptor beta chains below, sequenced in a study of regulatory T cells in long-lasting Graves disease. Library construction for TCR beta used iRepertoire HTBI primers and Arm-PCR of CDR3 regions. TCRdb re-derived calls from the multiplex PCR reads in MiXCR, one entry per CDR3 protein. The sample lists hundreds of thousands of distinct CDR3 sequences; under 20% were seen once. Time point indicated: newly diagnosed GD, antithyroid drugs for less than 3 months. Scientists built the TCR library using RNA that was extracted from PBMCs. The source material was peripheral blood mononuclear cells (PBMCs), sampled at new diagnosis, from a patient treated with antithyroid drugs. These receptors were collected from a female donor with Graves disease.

CDR3 sequence reads: CASSRDLTSGMTDTQYF. DNA of the CDR3: TGTGCCAGCAGTAGAGATTTGACTAGCGGGATGACAGATACGCAGTATTTT. V usage is TRBV6-5 and J usage is TRBJ2-3, with TRBD2 matching 11 bases. CDR1 is MNHEY, CDR2 SVGAGI, per germline. The CDR3 runs 17 residues. V trimming: 5 bases; J trimming: 3 bases; junction bases outside the gene matches: 10.

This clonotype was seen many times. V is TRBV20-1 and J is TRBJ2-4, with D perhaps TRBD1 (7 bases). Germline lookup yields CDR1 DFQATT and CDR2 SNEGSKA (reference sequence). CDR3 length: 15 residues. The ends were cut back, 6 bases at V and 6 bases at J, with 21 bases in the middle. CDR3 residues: CSAVVGGKGANIQYF. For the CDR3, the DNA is TGCAGTGCCGTAGTTGGGGGGAAGGGGGCAAACATTCAGTACTTC.

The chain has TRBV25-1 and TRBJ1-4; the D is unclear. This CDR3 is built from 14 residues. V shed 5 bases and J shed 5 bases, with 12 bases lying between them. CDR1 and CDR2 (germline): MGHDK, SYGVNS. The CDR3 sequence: CASSSGGQNEKLFF. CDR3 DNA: TGTGCCAGCAGTTCCGGCGGGCAAAATGAAAAACTGTTTTTT.

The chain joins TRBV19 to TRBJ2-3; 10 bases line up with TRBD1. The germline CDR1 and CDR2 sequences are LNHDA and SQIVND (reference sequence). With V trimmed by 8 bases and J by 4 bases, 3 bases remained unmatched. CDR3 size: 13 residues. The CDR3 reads CASGGTGADTQYF. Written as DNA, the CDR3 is TGTGCCAGTGGGGGGACAGGGGCAGATACGCAGTATTTT.

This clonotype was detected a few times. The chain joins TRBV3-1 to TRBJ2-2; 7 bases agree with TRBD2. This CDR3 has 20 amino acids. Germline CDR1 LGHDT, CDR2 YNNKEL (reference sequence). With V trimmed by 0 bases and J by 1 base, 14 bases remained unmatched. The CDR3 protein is CASSQDFGFSRERNTGELFF. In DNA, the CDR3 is TGTGCCAGCAGCCAAGATTTTGGGTTTTCGCGGGAGAGGAACACCGGGGAGCTGTTTTTT.

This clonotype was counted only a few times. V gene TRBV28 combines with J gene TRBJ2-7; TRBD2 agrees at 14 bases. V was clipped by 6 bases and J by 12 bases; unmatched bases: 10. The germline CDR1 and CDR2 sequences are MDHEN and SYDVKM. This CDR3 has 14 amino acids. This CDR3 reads CASSQMGLAGVPYF. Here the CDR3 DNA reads TGTGCCAGCAGCCAAATGGGACTAGCGGGAGTCCCGTACTTC.

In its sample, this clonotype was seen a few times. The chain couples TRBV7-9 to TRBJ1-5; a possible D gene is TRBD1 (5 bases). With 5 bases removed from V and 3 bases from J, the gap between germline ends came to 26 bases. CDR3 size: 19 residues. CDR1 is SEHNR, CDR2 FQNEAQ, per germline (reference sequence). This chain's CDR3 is CASSPGVRVGKRDNQPQHF. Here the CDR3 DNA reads TGTGCCAGCAGCCCGGGGGTTAGGGTCGGGAAACGGGACAATCAGCCCCAGCATTTT.

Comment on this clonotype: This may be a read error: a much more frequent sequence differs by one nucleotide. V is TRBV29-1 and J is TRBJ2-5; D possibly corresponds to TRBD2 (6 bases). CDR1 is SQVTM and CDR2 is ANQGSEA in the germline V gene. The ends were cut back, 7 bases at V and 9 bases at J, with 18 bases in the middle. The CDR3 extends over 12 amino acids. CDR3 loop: CSAYGGTEAQYF. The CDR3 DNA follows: TGCAGCGCGTATGGCGGGACGGAGGCCCAGTACTTC.

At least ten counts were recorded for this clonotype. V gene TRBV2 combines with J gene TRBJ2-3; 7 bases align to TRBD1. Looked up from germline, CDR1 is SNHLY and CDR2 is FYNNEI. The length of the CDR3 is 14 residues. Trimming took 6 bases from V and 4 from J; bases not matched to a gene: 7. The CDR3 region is CASSPGTASDTQYF. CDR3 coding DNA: TGTGCCAGCAGCCCCGGGACAGCTTCAGATACGCAGTATTTT.

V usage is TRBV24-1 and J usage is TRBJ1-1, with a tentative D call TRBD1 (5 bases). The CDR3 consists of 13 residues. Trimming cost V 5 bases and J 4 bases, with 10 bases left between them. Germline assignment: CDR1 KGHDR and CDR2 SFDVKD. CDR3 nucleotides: TGTGCCACCAGTGCTGGGGCGGGCACTGAAGCTTTCTTT. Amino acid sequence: CATSAGAGTEAFF.

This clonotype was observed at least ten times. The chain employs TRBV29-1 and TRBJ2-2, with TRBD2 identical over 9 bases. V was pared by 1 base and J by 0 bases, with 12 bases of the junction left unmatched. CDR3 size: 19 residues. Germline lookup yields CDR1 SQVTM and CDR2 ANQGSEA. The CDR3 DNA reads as TGCAGCGTTGAAGCCAGGGCTAGCGGGAAAGGACCGAACACCGGGGAGCTGTTTTTT. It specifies CSVEARASGKGPNTGELFF.

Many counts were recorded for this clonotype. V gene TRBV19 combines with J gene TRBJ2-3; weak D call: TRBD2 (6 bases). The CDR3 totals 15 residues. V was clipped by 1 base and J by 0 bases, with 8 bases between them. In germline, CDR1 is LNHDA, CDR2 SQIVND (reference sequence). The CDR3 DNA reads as TGTGCCAGTAGTATAGGGGGACTGAGCACAGATACGCAGTATTTT. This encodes CASSIGGLSTDTQYF.

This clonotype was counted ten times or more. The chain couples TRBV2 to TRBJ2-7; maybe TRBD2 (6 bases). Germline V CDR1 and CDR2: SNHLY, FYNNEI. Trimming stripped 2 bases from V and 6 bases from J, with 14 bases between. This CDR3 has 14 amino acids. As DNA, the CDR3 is TGTGCCAGCAGTGAAACCGGGAGAGCGGGCGAGCAGTACTTC. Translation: CASSETGRAGEQYF.

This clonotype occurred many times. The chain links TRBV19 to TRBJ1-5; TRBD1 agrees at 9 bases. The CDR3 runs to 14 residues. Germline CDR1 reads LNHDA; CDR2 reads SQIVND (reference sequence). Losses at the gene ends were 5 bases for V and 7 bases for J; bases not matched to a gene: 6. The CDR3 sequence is CASSSGQGQQPQHF. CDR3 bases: TGTGCCAGTAGTTCCGGACAGGGGCAGCAGCCCCAGCATTTT.

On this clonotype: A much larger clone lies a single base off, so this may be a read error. Here the CDR3 DNA reads TGTGCCAGCAGCTTAGTAAATAGCGGGAGGTCTTACTACAATGAGCAGTACTTC. Translating it yields CASSLVNSGRSYYNEQYF. This chain joins TRBV7-2 and TRBJ2-7, with TRBD2 identical over 10 bases. This CDR3 has 18 residues. Trimming took 1 base from V and 7 from J; bases not matched to a gene: 16. CDR1 and CDR2 from the germline V gene are SGHTA and FQGNSA.

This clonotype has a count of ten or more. This chain's CDR3 is CASSWTSGGTDTQYF. The CDR3 DNA reads as TGCGCCAGCAGCTGGACTAGCGGAGGGACAGATACGCAGTATTTT. The chain carries TRBV5-1 and TRBJ2-3; 10 nucleotides match TRBD2. Germline-derived CDR1 and CDR2 are SGHRS and YFSETQ. After removal of 3 bases from V and 3 bases from J, the junction contained 4 bases not matched to a gene. This CDR3 contains 15 residues.

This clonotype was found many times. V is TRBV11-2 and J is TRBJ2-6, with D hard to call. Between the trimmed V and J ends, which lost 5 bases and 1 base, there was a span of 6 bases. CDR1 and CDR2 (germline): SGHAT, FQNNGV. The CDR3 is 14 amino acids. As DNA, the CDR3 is TGTGCCAGCAGCGGAATTTCTGGGGCCAACGTCCTGACTTTC. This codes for CASSGISGANVLTF.

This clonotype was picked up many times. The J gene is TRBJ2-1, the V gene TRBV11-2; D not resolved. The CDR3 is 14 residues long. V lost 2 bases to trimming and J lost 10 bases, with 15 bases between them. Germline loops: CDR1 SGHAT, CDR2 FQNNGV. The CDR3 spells CASSLLDSGREQFF. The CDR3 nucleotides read TGTGCCAGCAGCTTATTAGACTCCGGGCGGGAGCAGTTCTTC.

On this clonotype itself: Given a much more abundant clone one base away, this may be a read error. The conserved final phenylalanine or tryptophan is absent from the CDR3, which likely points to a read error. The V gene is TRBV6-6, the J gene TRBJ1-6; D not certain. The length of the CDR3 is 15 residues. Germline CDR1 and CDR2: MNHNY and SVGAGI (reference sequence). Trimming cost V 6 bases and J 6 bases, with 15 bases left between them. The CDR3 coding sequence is TGTGCCAGCAGCTCCCCGACGGAAATTAATTCACCCCTCCACCTT. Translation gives CASSSPTEINSPLHL.

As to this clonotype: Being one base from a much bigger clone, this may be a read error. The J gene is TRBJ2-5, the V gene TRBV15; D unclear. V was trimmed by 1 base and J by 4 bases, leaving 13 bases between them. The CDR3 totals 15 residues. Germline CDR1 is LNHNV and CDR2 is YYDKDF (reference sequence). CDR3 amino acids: CATSRAQMVGETQYF. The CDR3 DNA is TGTGCCACCAGCAGAGCTCAAATGGTCGGAGAGACCCAGTACTTC.

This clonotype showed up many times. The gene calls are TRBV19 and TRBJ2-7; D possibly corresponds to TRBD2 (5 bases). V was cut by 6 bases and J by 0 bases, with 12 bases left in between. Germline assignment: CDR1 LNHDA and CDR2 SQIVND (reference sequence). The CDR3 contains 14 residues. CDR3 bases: TGTGCCAGTAGCTTAACCCGGGGCTCCTACGAGCAGTACTTC. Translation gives CASSLTRGSYEQYF.

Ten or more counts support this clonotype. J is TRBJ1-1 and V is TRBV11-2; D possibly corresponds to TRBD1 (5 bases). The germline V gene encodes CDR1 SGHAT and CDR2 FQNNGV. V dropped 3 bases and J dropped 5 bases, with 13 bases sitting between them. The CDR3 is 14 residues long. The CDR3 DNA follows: TGTGCCAGCAGCTTTACAGGAGAGGTGACTGAAGCTTTCTTT. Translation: CASSFTGEVTEAFF.